Each of the 29 T cell receptor beta chains below was sequenced from the same sample in a study of spatial heterogeneity in lung cancer. As to time point: sample taken at primary tumor resection. Whole RNA came from tumor, nontumor lung or frozen PBMC and was sequenced without being sorted. TCRdb re-called the 5' RACE reads with MiXCR, one entry per CDR3 protein. Of about 14,000 distinct CDR3 sequences in the sample, around 5% are singletons; the top ten hold approximately 35%. Specimen: lung tumor tissue, collected at surgery. The source is a human donor with early-stage non-small cell lung cancer.

This clonotype was seen ten or more times. This beta chain was picked up by a library intended for alpha chains and is off target, so its count carries little meaning. The chain couples TRBV3-1 to TRBJ2-2, with TRBD1 matching 9 bases. The CDR3 consists of 14 residues. Germline V gene data show CDR1 as LGHDT and CDR2 as YNNKEL (reference sequence). The ends lost 6 bases at V and 6 bases at J; junction bases unmatched: 5. Here the CDR3 DNA reads TGTGCCAGCAGATATGGGACAGGGCCCGGGGAGCTGTTTTTT. Its translation: CASRYGTGPGELFF.

This clonotype was detected many times. This beta chain is a stray sequence in a library constructed for alpha chains; its clone size is not meaningful. The chain recombines TRBV3-1 with TRBJ2-2; D might be TRBD1 or TRBD2, each matching 5 bases. The CDR3 extends over 15 amino acids. Germline-derived CDR1 and CDR2 are LGHDT and YNNKEL (reference sequence). V was cut by 3 bases and J by 4 bases, with 12 bases left in between. The CDR3 here is CASSQGVAITGELFF. In nucleotides, the CDR3 is TGTGCCAGCAGCCAGGGGGTAGCGATCACCGGGGAGCTGTTTTTT.

In the case of this clonotype: The library was designed around alpha chains, so this beta chain is a stray read whose abundance carries little weight. V is TRBV7-2 and J is TRBJ1-2; D call uncertain. The germline gives CDR1 SGHTA, CDR2 FQGNSA. The V end lost 1 base, the J end lost 8 bases, and 14 bases lay between the germline ends. This CDR3 contains 14 residues. The CDR3 sequence: CASSLEGNRRGYTF. The CDR3 bases are TGTGCCAGCAGCTTAGAAGGGAATCGGCGAGGCTACACCTTC.

At least ten counts were recorded for this clonotype. This beta chain represents an off-target read in a library built for alpha chains; its size is of limited meaning. The chain links TRBV7-2 to TRBJ1-1; no firm D call. The CDR3 loop spans 12 amino acids. The V gene lost 7 bases and the J gene lost 1 base, with 7 bases spanning the gap. The germline V gene has CDR1 SGHTA and CDR2 FQGNSA. CDR3 region: CASTSPNTEAFF. Here the CDR3 DNA reads TGTGCCAGCACCTCCCCGAACACTGAAGCTTTCTTT.

This clonotype has at least ten counts. Because this beta chain is a stray read in a library intended to capture alpha chains, its abundance should not be given much weight. V usage is TRBV15 and J usage is TRBJ2-6; 10 bases are shared with TRBD1. In germline, CDR1 is LNHNV, CDR2 YYDKDF (reference sequence). The length of the CDR3 is 19 residues. Trimming took 2 bases from V and 2 from J; bases not matched to a gene: 9. CDR3 bases: TGTGCCACCAGCAGAAACCTTGGACAGGGGGTCGCTGGGGCCAACGTCCTGACTTTC. Translated: CATSRNLGQGVAGANVLTF. Filled out from reference TRBV15 and TRBJ2-6, the complete variable domain reads DAMVIQNPRYQVTQFGKPVTLSCSQTLNHNVMYWYQQKSSQAPKLLFHYYDKDFNNEADTPDNFQSRRPNTSFCFLDIRSPGLGDTAMYLCATSRNLGQGVAGANVLTFGAGSRLTVL.

This clonotype was observed at least ten times. This beta chain is an off-target read within a library intended for alpha chains, so its frequency means little. The rearrangement joins TRBV12-3 or TRBV12-4 to TRBJ2-4; 12 nucleotides agree with TRBD2. The CDR3 is 15 residues long. V was pared by 5 bases and J by 6 bases, with 5 bases of the junction left unmatched. CDR3 residues: CASSPSGGAGNIQYF. The CDR3 bases are TGTGCCAGCAGTCCTAGCGGGGGGGCCGGAAACATTCAGTACTTC.

This clonotype was seen many times. A library made for alpha chains picked up this beta chain off target, so its size means little. The chain employs TRBV5-1 and TRBJ2-2; a weak D match, TRBD1 (5 bases). The CDR3 sequence is 16 residues long. The V end lost 4 bases, the J end lost 4 bases, and 17 bases lay between the germline ends. Germline V lookup: CDR1 SGHRS, CDR2 YFSETQ. CDR3 loop: CASSGTGAAVTGELFF. CDR3 nucleotide sequence: TGCGCCAGCAGCGGAACAGGCGCAGCAGTCACCGGGGAGCTGTTTTTT.

There are many counts of this clonotype. Because the library targeted alpha chains, this beta chain is an off-target read whose size means little. The chain couples TRBV12-3 or TRBV12-4 to TRBJ1-1; TRBD1 matches at 7 bases. The CDR3 length is 13 residues. V shed 6 bases, J shed 2 bases, and the junction held 3 bases outside the gene matches. In DNA, the CDR3 is TGTGCCAGCAGACGACAGGGAAACACTGAAGCTTTCTTT. Translation: CASRRQGNTEAFF.

In this sample, this clonotype is medium-sized. The size of this beta chain means little, since it is a stray read in a library made for alpha chains. This chain joins TRBV6-2 or TRBV6-3 and TRBJ2-5; D call uncertain. The CDR3 consists of 11 residues. V lost 5 bases, J lost 5 bases, and 6 bases lay in between. Germline CDR1 and CDR2: MNHEY and SVGEGT. CDR3 amino acids: CASSGRETQYF. The CDR3 DNA reads TGTGCCAGCAGTGGTAGGGAGACCCAGTACTTC.

In this sample, this clonotype turned up many times. Because the library targeted alpha chains, this beta chain is an off-target read whose size means little. The V call is TRBV5-1, the J call TRBJ2-7; no firm D call. Germline lookup yields CDR1 SGHRS and CDR2 YFSETQ. V lost 0 bases, J lost 0 bases, and 7 bases lay in between. This CDR3 spans 14 amino acids. The CDR3 reads CASSLDWSSYEQYV. CDR3 nucleotide sequence: TGCGCCAGCAGCTTGGACTGGAGCTCCTACGAGCAGTACGTC.

This clonotype has at least ten counts. This beta chain represents an off-target read in a library built for alpha chains; its size is of limited meaning. V gene TRBV12-3 or TRBV12-4 combines with J gene TRBJ1-2; the match to TRBD1 covers 11 bases. This CDR3 comprises 13 residues. The ends lost 7 bases at V and 12 bases at J; junction bases unmatched: 10. The CDR3 nucleotides read TGTGCCAGCACCCTAGGACAGGGGGCTGGGAACACCTTC. This translates into CASTLGQGAGNTF.

This clonotype was picked up many times. This beta chain appears as a stray read in a library generated for alpha chains; its size is not informative. This chain links TRBV14 with TRBJ2-3; no firm D call. V lost 5 bases to trimming and J lost 2 bases, with 8 bases between them. The CDR3 spans 13 residues. From germline, CDR1 is SGHDN and CDR2 FVKESK. CDR3 sequence (DNA): TGTGCCAGCAGCTGGGGATCCACAGATACGCAGTATTTT. Translation gives CASSWGSTDTQYF.

This clonotype rates as medium-sized. This beta chain is an unintended read in a library built for alpha chains; its size means little. V is TRBV7-2 and J is TRBJ1-2; TRBD1 agrees at 7 bases. This CDR3 comprises 14 residues. The V segment lost 3 bases and the J segment 4 bases; nucleotides outside the gene matches: 5. Looked up from germline, CDR1 is SGHTA and CDR2 is FQGNSA. This chain's CDR3 is CASSFGTVGYGYTF. The DNA of the CDR3 is TGTGCCAGCAGCTTTGGGACAGTAGGCTATGGCTACACCTTC.

This clonotype is deemed medium-sized. This beta chain is an off-target read within a library intended for alpha chains, so its frequency means little. The chain uses TRBV28 and TRBJ1-3; D unclear. Per germline, CDR1 MDHEN and CDR2 SYDVKM. The CDR3 consists of 15 residues. The V end lost 3 bases, the J end lost 1 base, and 10 bases lay between the germline ends. The CDR3 nucleotides read TGTGCCAGCAGTTTCAGAGAACAATCTGGAAACACCATATATTTT. This translates into CASSFREQSGNTIYF.

The table lists this clonotype with many counts. This beta chain is a stray sequence in a library constructed for alpha chains; its clone size is not meaningful. The chain has TRBV20-1 and TRBJ2-3; 8 bases agree with TRBD2. The V and J ends lost 3 bases and 3 bases, in that order; junction bases with no gene match: 11. Germline values: CDR1 DFQATT, CDR2 SNEGSKA (reference sequence). This CDR3 comprises 16 residues. The CDR3 region is CSASDAGRGATDTQYF. The CDR3 nucleotides are TGCAGTGCTAGCGACGCGGGGCGGGGGGCTACAGATACGCAGTATTTT.

The table lists this clonotype with many counts. This beta chain is off target for a library built for alpha chains, so its abundance means little. The chain links TRBV11-2 to TRBJ1-1; D not certain. Germline lookup yields CDR1 SGHAT and CDR2 FQNNGV. The CDR3 has 13 residues. V was cut by 4 bases and J by 3 bases, with 9 bases left in between. CDR3 amino acids: CASSWALDTEAFF. The CDR3 DNA reads as TGTGCCAGCAGCTGGGCGCTTGACACTGAAGCTTTCTTT.

This clonotype was found many times. Found in a library prepared for alpha chains, this beta chain is an off-target read, and its abundance has little meaning. The chain couples TRBV6-1 to TRBJ2-2; 9 nucleotides match TRBD2. Germline lookup yields CDR1 MNHNS and CDR2 SASEGT. The CDR3 spans 16 residues. V gave up 5 bases and J gave up 4 bases; unmatched junction bases: 8. CDR3 loop: CASSRGSGSSTGELFF. The DNA for the CDR3 is TGTGCCAGCAGTCGAGGTAGCGGGAGCTCCACCGGGGAGCTGTTTTTT.

At least ten counts were recorded for this clonotype. Because the library targeted alpha chains, this beta chain is an off-target read whose size means little. The V call is TRBV2, the J call TRBJ2-2, with 8 nucleotides matching TRBD1. The J segment lost 3 bases and the V segment lost 6 bases, leaving 3 bases of the junction unmatched. The length of the CDR3 is 14 residues. Per the germline V gene, CDR1 is SNHLY and CDR2 is FYNNEI. CDR3 residues: CASREGQDTGELFF. CDR3 DNA sequence: TGTGCCAGCAGGGAGGGACAGGACACCGGGGAGCTGTTTTTT.

With respect to this clonotype: Because this beta chain is a stray read in a library intended to capture alpha chains, its abundance should not be given much weight. V is TRBV28 and J is TRBJ1-5, with D maybe TRBD1 (6 bases). The CDR3 is 14 amino acids. Germline CDR1 and CDR2: MDHEN and SYDVKM. Trimming stripped 3 bases from V and 5 bases from J, with 11 bases between. The CDR3 bases are TGTGCCAGCAGTTTGAACAGGGTTGATCAGCCCCAGCATTTT. Translating it yields CASSLNRVDQPQHF.

This clonotype was detected many times. This beta chain is an unintended read in a library built for alpha chains; its size means little. The rearrangement joins TRBV6-2 or TRBV6-3 to TRBJ2-7; possibly TRBD2 for D (6 bases). Trimming cost V 8 bases and J 3 bases, with 17 bases left between them. The CDR3 is 14 residues long. Germline V gives CDR1 MNHEY, CDR2 SVGEGT. The CDR3 bases are TGTGCCAGCGAGCCATCATGGGGGGACTACGAGCAGTACTTC. It encodes CASEPSWGDYEQYF.

This clonotype was found many times. Since the library was made to target alpha chains, this beta chain is a stray read and its abundance is not meaningful. This chain's CDR3 is CASSPRQGTYEQYV. As DNA, the CDR3 is TGTGCCAGCTCACCCCGCCAGGGCACCTACGAGCAGTACGTC. This chain links TRBV18 with TRBJ2-7; the D gene is possibly TRBD1 (5 bases). The CDR3 sequence is 14 residues long. CDR1 and CDR2 (germline): KGHSH, LQKENI. V dropped 3 bases and J dropped 2 bases, with 11 bases sitting between them.

Details on this clonotype: This beta chain is a stray read from a library made for alpha chains; its abundance is not meaningful. This rearrangement joins TRBV11-3 to TRBJ2-5, with TRBD1 as a possible D gene (5 bases). Germline CDR1 and CDR2: SGHNT and YENEEA. The CDR3 totals 12 residues. Trimming cost V 5 bases and J 6 bases, with 10 bases left between them. CDR3 in amino acids: CASSPDTQTQYF. The DNA of the CDR3 is TGTGCCAGCAGCCCGGACACACAGACCCAGTACTTC.

This clonotype was found many times. The size of this beta chain means little, since it is a stray read in a library made for alpha chains. The rearrangement links TRBV9 to TRBJ2-7; 10 bases match TRBD1. The V and J ends lost 3 bases and 3 bases, in that order; junction bases with no gene match: 3. CDR1 SGDLS and CDR2 YYNGEE come from the germline V gene. The CDR3 sequence is 14 residues long. The CDR3 DNA is TGTGCCAGCAGCGCCGGGACAGGGGTCTACGAGCAGTACTTC. It codes for CASSAGTGVYEQYF.

Ten or more counts support this clonotype. This beta chain is off target for a library built for alpha chains, so its abundance means little. The rearrangement uses TRBV18 and TRBJ2-5, with D hard to call. Germline CDR1 and CDR2: KGHSH and LQKENI. The CDR3 loop spans 16 amino acids. Trimming took 4 bases from V and 0 from J, leaving 15 bases between them. CDR3 amino acids: CASSLRQSGYQETQYF. In DNA form, the CDR3 reads TGTGCCAGCTCACTCCGACAATCTGGTTACCAAGAGACCCAGTACTTC.

On this clonotype itself: In a library made to pick up alpha chains, this beta chain is a stray read with a size that means little. The J gene is TRBJ1-1, the V gene TRBV20-1; D is undetermined. Trimming left V 2 bases short and J 1 base short, with 8 bases between. The CDR3 runs 13 residues. CDR1 DFQATT and CDR2 SNEGSKA come from the germline V gene (reference sequence). The CDR3 is CSARLAQNTEAFF. In DNA, the CDR3 is TGCAGTGCTAGACTGGCCCAGAACACTGAAGCTTTCTTT.

This clonotype turned up a few times. This beta chain is a stray sequence in a library constructed for alpha chains; its clone size is not meaningful. The chain is built from TRBV7-6 and TRBJ1-1; D not certain. Trimming took off 7 bases at V and 2 bases at J, with 11 bases between the two ends. CDR3 length equals 13 residues. The germline gives CDR1 SGHVS, CDR2 FNYEAQ. The CDR3 reads CASIRVINTEAFF. CDR3 nucleotide sequence: TGTGCCAGCATCAGAGTCATTAACACTGAAGCTTTCTTT.

As regards this clonotype: This beta chain slipped into a library made for alpha chains as a stray read, so its size is not meaningful. The chain uses TRBV27 and TRBJ2-1, with 7 bases aligning to TRBD2. CDR1 MNHEY and CDR2 SMNVEV come from the germline V gene (reference sequence). The CDR3 runs 15 residues. Trimming removed 6 bases from V and 2 bases from J; junction bases left unmatched: 7. CDR3 bases: TGTGCCAGCAGGCCAGTTGCGGGGGCCTACAATGAGCAGTTCTTC. It translates to CASRPVAGAYNEQFF.

This clonotype was recorded at least ten times. The size of this beta chain means little, since it is a stray read in a library made for alpha chains. The gene calls are TRBV12-3 or TRBV12-4 and TRBJ2-5; D gene ambiguous. This CDR3 spans 11 amino acids. The ends were cut back, 2 bases at V and 5 bases at J, with 3 bases in the middle. The CDR3 bases are TGTGCCAGCAGTTTAAAGGAGACCCAGTACTTC. Translated: CASSLKETQYF.

This clonotype was seen only a few times. Since the library was made to target alpha chains, this beta chain is a stray read and its abundance is not meaningful. V usage is TRBV7-6 and J usage is TRBJ2-2, with 7 positions matching TRBD1. Germline assignment: CDR1 SGHVS and CDR2 FNYEAQ. V trimming: 5 bases; J trimming: 3 bases; junction bases outside the gene matches: 6. The length of the CDR3 is 15 residues. This CDR3 reads CASSRTGLYTGELFF. For the CDR3, the DNA is TGTGCCAGCAGCCGGACAGGCCTATACACCGGGGAGCTGTTTTTT.